The clone carrying this TCR beta chain was detected ten times or more. The antigen remains undetermined. This sample is drawn from a study of T cell repertoires in cytomegalovirus infection. Study observations and caveats: Adding up the frequency of public TCR beta families identified people who carried CMV plus the relevant HLA.

Germline values: CDR1 LNHDA, CDR2 SQIVND (reference sequence). There are 17 residues in the CDR3. With V trimmed by 2 bases and J by 4 bases, 7 bases remained unmatched. TCRdb called the reads again in MiXCR, with one record for every CDR3 protein. The sample contains about 340,000 distinct CDR3 sequences, just under 30% of which appear only once. The sequence was obtained from a human donor in good health (CMV status not recorded). Some clones in this sample may be carry-over from other donors' samples. The chain uses TRBV19 and TRBJ2-7; 14 nucleotides match TRBD2. The sample consisted of cultured PBMCs, taken from culture after CMV antigen stimulation. CDR3 nucleotide sequence: TGTGCCAGTAGTATATCGGGGACTAGCGGGAGTCAATACGAGCAGTACTTC. Translation: CASSISGTSGSQYEQYF.